What follows are 14 T cell receptor beta chains derived from one specimen sequenced in a study of shared clonotypes between healthy human individuals. The protocol was immunoSEQ multiplex PCR, while the TCRdb copy is restricted to in-frame clones and leaves out a portion. The data hold more than 1,200,000 clones, with 97% to 99% observed a single time. Sequencing was done on a sample of naive CD4+ T cells sorted from blood. Subset: CD45RA+ positively selected. The receptor source for this set is a man aged 25-40 years in good health.

The chain carries TRBV7-9 and TRBJ1-1; D is unresolved. V lost 7 bases, J lost 3 bases, and 9 bases lay in between. Germline CDR1 and CDR2: SEHNR and FQNEAQ (reference sequence). CDR3 length: 12 residues. The CDR3 nucleotides are TGTGCCAGCACCCCGGATCACACTGAAGCTTTCTTT. Amino acids: CASTPDHTEAFF.

V and J are TRBV9 and TRBJ2-7; tentative D call: TRBD1 (6 bases). Germline CDR1 reads SGDLS; CDR2 reads YYNGEE. V was trimmed by 0 bases and J by 2 bases, leaving 12 bases between them. The CDR3 length is 15 residues. CDR3 DNA: TGTGCCAGCAGCGTAGAACAGGGTGACACCTACGAGCAGTACTTC. Its translation: CASSVEQGDTYEQYF. The complete variable domain, with remaining parts taken from reference TRBV9 and TRBJ2-7, reads DSGVTQTPKHLITATGQRVTLRCSPRSGDLSVYWYQQSLDQGLQFLIQYYNGEERAKGNILERFSAQQFPDLHSELNLSSLELGDSALYFCASSVEQGDTYEQYFGPGTRLTVT.

V gene TRBV5-6 combines with J gene TRBJ2-7; tentative D call: TRBD1 (5 bases). V dropped 3 bases and J dropped 3 bases, with 7 bases sitting between them. Looked up from germline, CDR1 is SGHDT and CDR2 is YYEEEE. CDR3 length: 12 residues. CDR3 in amino acids: CASSSDNYEQYF. In DNA form, the CDR3 reads TGTGCCAGCAGCTCGGACAACTACGAGCAGTACTTC. The variable domain in full, with the rest retrieved from reference TRBV5-6 and TRBJ2-7, is DAGVTQSPTHLIKTRGQQVTLRCSPKSGHDTVSWYQQALGQGPQFIFQYYEEEERQRGNFPDRFSGHQFPNYSSELNVNALLLGDSALYLCASSSDNYEQYFGPGTRLTVT.

The V call is TRBV6-1, the J call TRBJ1-1; D uncertain. Germline V lookup: CDR1 MNHNS, CDR2 SASEGT. The V gene lost 8 bases and the J gene lost 4 bases, with 11 bases spanning the gap. This CDR3 has 12 amino acids. The CDR3 loop is CASPSAGTEAFF. DNA for the CDR3: TGTGCCAGCCCTTCAGCCGGCACTGAAGCTTTCTTT.

This chain links TRBV7-9 with TRBJ1-2; tentative D call: TRBD1 (6 bases). The V gene lost 5 bases and the J gene lost 2 bases, with 12 bases spanning the gap. This CDR3 spans 14 amino acids. Germline values: CDR1 SEHNR, CDR2 FQNEAQ (reference sequence). Here the CDR3 DNA reads TGTGCCAGCAGCGCGCGGGGGCTCAACTATGGCTACACCTTC. It codes for CASSARGLNYGYTF.

This clone was counted once. The V gene is TRBV6-1, the J gene TRBJ2-7; the match to TRBD2 covers 10 bases. Germline loops: CDR1 MNHNS, CDR2 SASEGT. The CDR3 contains 16 residues. V lost 4 bases, J lost 0 bases, and 6 bases stayed unmatched. In DNA form, the CDR3 reads TGTGCCAGCAGTGTTATAGCGGGAGGTTTCTCCTACGAGCAGTACTTC. Translating gives CASSVIAGGFSYEQYF.

In the case of this clone: At the DNA level, this CDR3 is encoded by other sequences in the same sample as well. The CDR3 sequence: CASSPGQGGYGYTF. In DNA, the CDR3 is TGCGCCAGCAGCCCCGGACAGGGGGGCTATGGCTACACCTTC. The V gene is TRBV5-1, the J gene TRBJ1-2, with 10 bases identical to TRBD1. V trimming: 4 bases; J trimming: 4 bases; junction bases outside the gene matches: 4. The CDR3 is 14 amino acids. The germline V gene encodes CDR1 SGHRS and CDR2 YFSETQ.

This clone has only one observation. J is TRBJ2-7 and V is TRBV19, with no clear D. The V gene lost 5 bases and the J gene lost 2 bases, with 19 bases spanning the gap. The CDR3 runs to 16 residues. In germline, CDR1 is LNHDA, CDR2 SQIVND (reference sequence). This CDR3 reads CASSPWSLEAPYEQYF. The DNA of the CDR3 is TGTGCCAGTAGTCCGTGGTCCCTGGAAGCCCCCTACGAGCAGTACTTC.

The V call is TRBV5-1, the J call TRBJ2-7; 9 nucleotides match TRBD1. The junction had 9 bases not matched to a gene; V was cut back by 3 bases and J by 5 bases. CDR1 SGHRS and CDR2 YFSETQ come from the germline V gene. The length of the CDR3 is 15 residues. DNA of the CDR3: TGCGCCAGCAGCTCCCCCGGGACAGGGAGGAACGAGCAGTACTTC. It is translated as CASSSPGTGRNEQYF.

This clone has just one count. This rearrangement joins TRBV5-1 to TRBJ2-1; 10 bases align to TRBD1. CDR3 length equals 15 residues. CDR1 SGHRS and CDR2 YFSETQ come from the germline V gene. The trim removed 0 bases at V and 8 bases at J, leaving 5 bases unmatched. The CDR3 loop is CASSLGQGARHEQFF. CDR3 coding DNA: TGCGCCAGCAGCTTGGGACAGGGGGCGAGGCATGAGCAGTTCTTC.

As concerns this clone: Other DNA sequences in the sample encode the same CDR3. The chain recombines TRBV7-9 with TRBJ2-3, with 13 positions matching TRBD2. The CDR3 spans 17 residues. Germline-derived CDR1 and CDR2 are SEHNR and FQNEAQ (reference sequence). V gave up 1 base and J gave up 0 bases; unmatched junction bases: 1. The CDR3 here is CASSLGGLAGSTDTQYF. For the CDR3, the DNA is TGTGCCAGCAGCTTAGGGGGACTAGCGGGAAGCACAGATACGCAGTATTTT.

V is TRBV19 and J is TRBJ2-1, with a weak D call TRBD2 (6 bases). V was pared by 8 bases and J by 6 bases, with 8 bases between. The CDR3 has 11 residues. Germline CDR1 is LNHDA and CDR2 is SQIVND (reference sequence). As DNA, the CDR3 is TGTGCCAGTTACGGGGGCAATGAGCAGTTCTTC. Protein: CASYGGNEQFF.

The J gene is TRBJ2-5, the V gene TRBV10-1, with D perhaps matching TRBD1 (5 bases). CDR1 is WNHNN, CDR2 SYGVQD, per germline (reference sequence). V lost 5 bases to trimming and J lost 7 bases, with 29 bases between them. This CDR3 contains 18 residues. The CDR3 is CASSFILTPRQGTGTQYF. For the CDR3, the DNA is TGCGCCAGCAGTTTTATTCTTACCCCACGGCAGGGAACTGGGACCCAGTACTTC.

The chain combines TRBV30 with TRBJ1-5; a weak D match, TRBD1 (5 bases). Between the trimmed V and J ends, which lost 1 base and 3 bases, there was a span of 19 bases. The CDR3 sequence is 17 residues long. The germline CDR1 and CDR2 sequences are GTSNPN and SVGIG (reference sequence). Written as DNA, the CDR3 is TGTGCCTGGAGTGCCAATCCTATGACAGTAATCAATCAGCCCCAGCATTTT. It yields the protein CAWSANPMTVINQPQHF. Using reference TRBV30 and TRBJ1-5 for the parts outside the CDR3, the full variable domain is SQTIHQWPATLVQPVGSPLSLECTVEGTSNPNLYWYRQAAGRGLQLLFYSVGIGQISSEVPQNLSASRPQDRQFILSSKKLLLSDSGFYLCAWSANPMTVINQPQHFGDGTRLSIL.